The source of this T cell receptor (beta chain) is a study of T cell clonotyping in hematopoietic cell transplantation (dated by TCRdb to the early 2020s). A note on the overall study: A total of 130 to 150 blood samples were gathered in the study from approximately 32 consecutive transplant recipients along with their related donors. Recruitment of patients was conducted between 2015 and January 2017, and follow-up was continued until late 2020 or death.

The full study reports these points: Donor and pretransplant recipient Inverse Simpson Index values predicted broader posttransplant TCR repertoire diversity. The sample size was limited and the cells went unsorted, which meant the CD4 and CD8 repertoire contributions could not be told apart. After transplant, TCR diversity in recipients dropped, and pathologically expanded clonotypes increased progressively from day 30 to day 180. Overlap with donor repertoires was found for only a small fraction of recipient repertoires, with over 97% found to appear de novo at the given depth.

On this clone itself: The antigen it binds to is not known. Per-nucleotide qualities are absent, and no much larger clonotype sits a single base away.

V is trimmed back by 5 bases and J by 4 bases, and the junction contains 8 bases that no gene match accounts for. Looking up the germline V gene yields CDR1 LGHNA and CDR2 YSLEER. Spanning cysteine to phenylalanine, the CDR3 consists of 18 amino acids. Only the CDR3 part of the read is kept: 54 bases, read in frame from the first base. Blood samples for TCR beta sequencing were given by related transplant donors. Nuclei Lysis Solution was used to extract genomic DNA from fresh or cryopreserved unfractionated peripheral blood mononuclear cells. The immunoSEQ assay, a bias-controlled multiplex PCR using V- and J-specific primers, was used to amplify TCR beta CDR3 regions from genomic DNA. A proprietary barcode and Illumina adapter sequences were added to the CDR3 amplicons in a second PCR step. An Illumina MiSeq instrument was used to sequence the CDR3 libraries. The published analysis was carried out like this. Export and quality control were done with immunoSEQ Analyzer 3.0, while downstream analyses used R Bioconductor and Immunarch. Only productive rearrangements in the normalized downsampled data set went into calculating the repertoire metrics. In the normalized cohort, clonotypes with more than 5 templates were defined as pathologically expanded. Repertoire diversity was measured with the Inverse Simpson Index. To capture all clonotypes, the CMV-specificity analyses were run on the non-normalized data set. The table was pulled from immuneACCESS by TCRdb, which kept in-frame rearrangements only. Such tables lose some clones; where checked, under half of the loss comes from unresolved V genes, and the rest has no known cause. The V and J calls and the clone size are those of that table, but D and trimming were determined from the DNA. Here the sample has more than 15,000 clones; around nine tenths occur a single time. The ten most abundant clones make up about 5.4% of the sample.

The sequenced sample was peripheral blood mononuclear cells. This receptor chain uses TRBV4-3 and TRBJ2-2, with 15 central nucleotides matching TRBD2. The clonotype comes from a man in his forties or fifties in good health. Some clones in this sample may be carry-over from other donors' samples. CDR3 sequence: CASSLGLAGGTFTGELFF. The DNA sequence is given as TGCGCCAGCAGCTTAGGACTAGCGGGGGGGACGTTCACCGGGGAGCTGTTTTTT.